The source of this T cell receptor (beta chain) is a study of T cell repertoires in ileal Crohn's disease. Study information: Surgery for a complication: stricturing in approximately 60%, penetrating in about 40%.

V gave up 11 bases and J gave up 3 bases; unmatched junction bases: 7. This CDR3 region has 13 residues. CDR1 MNHNS and CDR2 SASEGT come from the germline V gene. Broader study findings: Within the first postoperative year, endoscopy came at median approximately 6.3 months.

Time point described: neoterminal ileum biopsy at postoperative endoscopy, about 6 months after surgery. Assay: immunoSEQ multiplex PCR; the TCRdb copy retains only in-frame clones and omits some. The data show about 62,000 clones, around 90% seen once. Regarding this clone: The antigen is unknown.

This chain joins TRBV6-1 and TRBJ1-3; TRBD1 agrees at 7 bases. The sequence was collected from an adult with Crohn's disease. The sequencing input was ileal tissue. DNA of the CDR3: TGTGCCGGGGGACAGAGTAGTGGAAACACCATATATTTT. This sequence encodes CAGGQSSGNTIYF.